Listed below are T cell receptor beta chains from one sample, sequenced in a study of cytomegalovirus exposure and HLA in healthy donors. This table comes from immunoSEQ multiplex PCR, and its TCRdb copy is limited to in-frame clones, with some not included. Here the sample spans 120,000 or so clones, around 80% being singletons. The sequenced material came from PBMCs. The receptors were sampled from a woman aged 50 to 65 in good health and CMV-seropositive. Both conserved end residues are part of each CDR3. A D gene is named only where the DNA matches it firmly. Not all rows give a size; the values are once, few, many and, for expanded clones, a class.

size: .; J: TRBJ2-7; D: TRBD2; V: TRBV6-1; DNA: TGTGCCAGCAGTGTCGGGGGAGGGAAATACGAGCAGTACTTC; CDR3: CASSVGGGKYEQYF
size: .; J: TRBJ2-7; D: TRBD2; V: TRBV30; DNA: TGTGCCTGGAGAGGTGGGTTAGCGGGAGGGCCAGGGGACGAGCAGTACTTC; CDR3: CAWRGGLAGGPGDEQYF
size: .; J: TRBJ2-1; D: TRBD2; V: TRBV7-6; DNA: TGTGCCAGCAGCTTATCTCGACTAGCGGGGCCCCAACAAAACAATGAGCAGTTCTTC; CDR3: CASSLSRLAGPQQNNEQFF
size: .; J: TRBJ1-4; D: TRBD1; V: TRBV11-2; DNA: TGTGCCAGCAGCTCGCCCGGGACAGGGGTCGAAAAACTGTTTTTT; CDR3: CASSSPGTGVEKLFF
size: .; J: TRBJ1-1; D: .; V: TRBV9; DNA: TGTGCCAGCAGCGTGGGTGGAGTTCTTGGAGGTGAAGCTTTCTTT; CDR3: CASSVGGVLGGEAFF
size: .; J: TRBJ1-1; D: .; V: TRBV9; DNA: TGTGCCAGCAGCCGGCAGGGAAACACTGAAGCTTTCTTT; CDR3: CASSRQGNTEAFF
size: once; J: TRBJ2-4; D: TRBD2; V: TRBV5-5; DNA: TGTGCCAGCAGCGGACGACTAGCGAGCGACATTCAGTACTTC; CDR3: CASSGRLASDIQYF
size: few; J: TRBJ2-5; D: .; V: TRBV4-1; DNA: TGCGCCAGCAGCCAAGTTCAGGAAGAGACCCAGTACTTC; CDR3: CASSQVQEETQYF
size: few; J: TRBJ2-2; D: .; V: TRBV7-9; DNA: TGTGCCAGCAGCTTAGGCGGATCCGGGGAGCTGTTTTTT; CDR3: CASSLGGSGELFF
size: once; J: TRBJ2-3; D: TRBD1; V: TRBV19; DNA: TGTGCCAGTAGTATCCAGGGACAGGAATTAGATACGCAGTATTTT; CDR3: CASSIQGQELDTQYF
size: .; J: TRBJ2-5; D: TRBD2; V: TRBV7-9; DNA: TGTGCCAGCAGCTTAACTAGCGGGATCCAAGAGACCCAGTACTTC; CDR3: CASSLTSGIQETQYF
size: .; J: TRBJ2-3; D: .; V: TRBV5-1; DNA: TGCGCCAGCAGCACCAACAGGGTCAGCACAGATACGCAGTATTTT; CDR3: CASSTNRVSTDTQYF
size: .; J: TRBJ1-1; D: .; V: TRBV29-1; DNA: TGCAGCGTTGTTGGAGGGTCGGGAGCTTTCTTT; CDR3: CSVVGGSGAFF
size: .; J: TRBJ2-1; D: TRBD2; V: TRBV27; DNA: TGTGCCACCAAAACTAGCGGGAGATTCCTTAATGAGCAGTTCTTC; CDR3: CATKTSGRFLNEQFF
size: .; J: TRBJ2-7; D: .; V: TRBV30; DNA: TGTGCCTGGACCGGACCTAGCAGAGAGCAGTACTTC; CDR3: CAWTGPSREQYF
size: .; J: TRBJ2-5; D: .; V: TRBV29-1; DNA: TGCAGCGTTGATAGGGGCGTACAAGAGACCCAGTACTTC; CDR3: CSVDRGVQETQYF
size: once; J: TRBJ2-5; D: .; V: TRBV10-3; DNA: TGTGCCATCAGTGATTCCATAGAGAAAGAGACCCAGTACTTC; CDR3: CAISDSIEKETQYF
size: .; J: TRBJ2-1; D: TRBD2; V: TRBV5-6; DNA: TGTGCCAGCAGTCTCGCCGGGGCGGGGGGGTGGAATGAGCAGTTCTTC; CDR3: CASSLAGAGGWNEQFF
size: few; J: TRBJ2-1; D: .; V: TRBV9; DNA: TGTGCCAGCAGCGGGACAGCGGCGCGCGAGCAGTTCTTC; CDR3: CASSGTAAREQFF
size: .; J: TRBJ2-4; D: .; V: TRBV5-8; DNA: TGTGCCAGCAGCTTTAGGTTGGGCTCAATAGCCAAAAACATTCAGTACTTC; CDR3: CASSFRLGSIAKNIQYF
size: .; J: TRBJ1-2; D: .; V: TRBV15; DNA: TGTGCCACGAACCCCGGGACAAGTTTTGGGGATGGCTACACCTTC; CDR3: CATNPGTSFGDGYTF
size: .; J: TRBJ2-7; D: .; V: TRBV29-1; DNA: TGCAGCGTGGCTGTCCTCAGCGGTATTTACGAGCAGTACTTC; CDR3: CSVAVLSGIYEQYF
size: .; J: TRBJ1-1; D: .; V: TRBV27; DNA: TGTGCCAGCAGAGTTTTTGTGGGGAGGACTGAAGCTTTCTTT; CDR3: CASRVFVGRTEAFF
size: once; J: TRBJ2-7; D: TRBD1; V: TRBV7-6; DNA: TGTGCCAGCAGCTTAACCCACGACAGGGGCCACGAGCAGTACTTC; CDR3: CASSLTHDRGHEQYF
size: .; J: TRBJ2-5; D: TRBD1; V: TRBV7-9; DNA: TGTGCCAGCAGCCGGACAGGGGGCGAGACCCAGTACTTC; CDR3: CASSRTGGETQYF
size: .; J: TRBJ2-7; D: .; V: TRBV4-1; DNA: TGCGCCAGCAGCCGGACTAATAAAGAGGGCCTCGAGCAGTACTTC; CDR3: CASSRTNKEGLEQYF
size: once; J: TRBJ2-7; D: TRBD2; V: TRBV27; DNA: TGTGCCAGCAGTTCGTATCCGACTAGCGGGAGGGCCCCCGAGCAGTACTTC; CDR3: CASSSYPTSGRAPEQYF
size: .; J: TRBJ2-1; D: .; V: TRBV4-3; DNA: TGCGCCAGCAGCTACGACTGGGACAATGAGCAGTTCTTC; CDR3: CASSYDWDNEQFF
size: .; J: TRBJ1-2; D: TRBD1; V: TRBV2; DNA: TGTGCCACGACAGGGGGTCTGAACTATGGCTACACCTTC; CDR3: CATTGGLNYGYTF
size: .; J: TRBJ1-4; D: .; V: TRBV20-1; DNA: TGCAGTGCTAGAGATGGTAGTCTACTGTTTTTT; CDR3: CSARDGSLLFF
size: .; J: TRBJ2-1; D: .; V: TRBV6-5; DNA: TGTGCCAGCAGTTACCAACCAGCGAGAGCCTACAATGAGCAGTTCTTC; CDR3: CASSYQPARAYNEQFF
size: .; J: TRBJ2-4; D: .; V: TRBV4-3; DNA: TGCGCCAGCAGCCAAGATGCGGGAAACATTCAGTACTTC; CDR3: CASSQDAGNIQYF
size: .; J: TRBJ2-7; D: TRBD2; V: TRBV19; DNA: TGTGCCAGTAGTATAGCCCCCTTCTTCGAGGCCGGGAGGACCCACGAGCAGTACTTC; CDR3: CASSIAPFFEAGRTHEQYF
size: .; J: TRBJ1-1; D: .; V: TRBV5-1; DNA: TGCGCCAGCAGCGCCCGAGGGATGAACACTGAAGCTTTCTTT; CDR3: CASSARGMNTEAFF
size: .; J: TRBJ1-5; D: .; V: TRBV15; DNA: TGTGCCACCAACCGCGGGGGAGCGGGCAATCAGCCCCAGCATTTT; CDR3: CATNRGGAGNQPQHF
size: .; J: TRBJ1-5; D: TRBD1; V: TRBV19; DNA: TGTGCCAGTAGGCCAGGGGGCCGAAACAATCAGCCCCAGCATTTT; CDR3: CASRPGGRNNQPQHF
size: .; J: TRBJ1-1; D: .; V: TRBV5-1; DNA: TGCGCCAGCAGCCCTTACGAAGCAGGGATCACTGAAGCTTTCTTT; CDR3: CASSPYEAGITEAFF
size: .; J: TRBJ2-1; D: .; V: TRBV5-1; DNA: TGCGCCAGCAGCCCGTCAAGCGGCCGGGATGAGCAGTTCTTC; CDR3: CASSPSSGRDEQFF
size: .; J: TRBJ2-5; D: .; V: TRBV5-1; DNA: TGCGCCAGCAGCAACTCGTGGGCGGGCCCGGGAGAGACCCAGTACTTC; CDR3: CASSNSWAGPGETQYF
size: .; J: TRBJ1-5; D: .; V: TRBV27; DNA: TGTGCCAGCAGCCAGTGGGGGGGGAGCAATCAGCCCCAGCATTTT; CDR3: CASSQWGGSNQPQHF
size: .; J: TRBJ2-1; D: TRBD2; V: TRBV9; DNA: TGTGCCAGCAGCGTAGAGGCTAGCGGTTCGGGTAATGAGCAGTTCTTC; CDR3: CASSVEASGSGNEQFF
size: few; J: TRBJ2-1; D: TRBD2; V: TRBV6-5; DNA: TGTGCCAGCAGTTTGTGGCTAGCGGACGGGGATGAGCAGTTCTTC; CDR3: CASSLWLADGDEQFF
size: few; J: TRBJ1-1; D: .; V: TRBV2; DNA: TGTGCCAGCAGTGAACAGGGAAATACTGAAGCTTTCTTT; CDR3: CASSEQGNTEAFF
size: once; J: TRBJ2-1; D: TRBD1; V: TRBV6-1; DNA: TGTGCCACCCTGTCCGTGGGACAGGTTCTTGGTGAGCAGTTCTTC; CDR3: CATLSVGQVLGEQFF
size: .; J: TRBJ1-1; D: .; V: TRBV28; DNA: TGTGCCAGCAGTTTGGAGACAGGATCAGCTTTCTTT; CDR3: CASSLETGSAFF
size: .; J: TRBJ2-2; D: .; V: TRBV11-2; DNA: TGTGCCAGCAGCTTATCTCCAGCGGGGACAACTCCGGGGGAGCTGTTTTTT; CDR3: CASSLSPAGTTPGELFF
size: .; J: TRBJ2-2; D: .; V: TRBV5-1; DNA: TGCGCCAGCAGCACCGGACAGTATACCGGGGAGCTGTTTTTT; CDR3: CASSTGQYTGELFF
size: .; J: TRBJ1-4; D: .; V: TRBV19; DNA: TGTGCCAGTAGTGGGACACCTAATGAAAAACTGTTTTTT; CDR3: CASSGTPNEKLFF